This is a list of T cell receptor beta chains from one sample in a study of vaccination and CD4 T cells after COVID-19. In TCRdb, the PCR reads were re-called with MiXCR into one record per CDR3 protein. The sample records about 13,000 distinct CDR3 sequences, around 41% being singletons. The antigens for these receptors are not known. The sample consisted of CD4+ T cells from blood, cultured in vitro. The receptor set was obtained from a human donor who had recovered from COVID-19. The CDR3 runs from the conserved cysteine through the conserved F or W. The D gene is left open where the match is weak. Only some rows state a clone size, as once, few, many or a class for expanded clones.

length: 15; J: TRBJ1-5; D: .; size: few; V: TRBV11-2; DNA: TGTGCCAGCAGCTTAGGAGGGCAGGGTTATCAGCCCCAGCATTTT; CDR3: CASSLGGQGYQPQHF
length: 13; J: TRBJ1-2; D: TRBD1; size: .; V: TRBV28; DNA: TGTGCCAGCAGTTTGCAGGGGGCAAGTGGCTACACCTTC; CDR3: CASSLQGASGYTF
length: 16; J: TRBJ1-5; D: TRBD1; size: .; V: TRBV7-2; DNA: TGTGCCAGCAGCCGGTTTACAGGGACAGCTAATCAGCCCCAGCATTTT; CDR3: CASSRFTGTANQPQHF
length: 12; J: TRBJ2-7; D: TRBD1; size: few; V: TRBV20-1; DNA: TGCAGTGCTAGAGATCGTGGACAGGGGCAGTACTTC; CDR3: CSARDRGQGQYF
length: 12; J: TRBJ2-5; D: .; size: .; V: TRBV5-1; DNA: TGCGCCAGCAGCTTGGGGCAAGTGACCCAGTACTTC; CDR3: CASSLGQVTQYF
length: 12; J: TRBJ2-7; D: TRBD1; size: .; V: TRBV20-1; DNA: TGCAGTGCCACAGGGGGCCGCAACGAGCAGTACTTC; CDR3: CSATGGRNEQYF
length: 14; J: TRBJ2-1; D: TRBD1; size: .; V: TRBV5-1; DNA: TGCGCCAGCAGCCTCACAGGGGGCGAGAATGAGCAGTTCTTC; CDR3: CASSLTGGENEQFF
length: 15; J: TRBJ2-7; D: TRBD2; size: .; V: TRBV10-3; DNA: TGTGCCATCAGCCACAGACTAGCGGGGGGCTACGAGCAGTACTTC; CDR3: CAISHRLAGGYEQYF
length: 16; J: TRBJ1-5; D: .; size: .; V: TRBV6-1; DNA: TGTGCCAGCAGCCGAAGTACAGGGTCTAGCAATCAGCCCCAGCATTTT; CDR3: CASSRSTGSSNQPQHF
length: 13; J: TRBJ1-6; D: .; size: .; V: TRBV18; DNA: TGTGCCAGCTCACCTGGACGTAATTCACCCCTCCACTTT; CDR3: CASSPGRNSPLHF
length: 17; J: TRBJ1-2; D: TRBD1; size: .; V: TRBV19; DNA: TGTGCCAGTAGTATAGAGTTTCGGGACAGGGGTTTGTATGGCTACACCTTC; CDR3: CASSIEFRDRGLYGYTF